Listed below are T cell receptor beta chains from one sample, sequenced in a study of CDR3 diversity in severe acne. TCRdb reprocessed the PCR reads via MiXCR and lists one record per CDR3 protein. The sample gives approximately 77,000 distinct CDR3 sequences, approximately 54% of which show up once; approximately 10% is in the top ten. Sequencing was done on a sample of blood. Source of these receptors: a male donor with severe acne vulgaris. CDR3s include the opening cysteine and the closing phenylalanine or tryptophan. Fields, in order: CDR3 protein, V gene, J gene.

CDR3: CASSGQGGYGYTF
V: TRBV6-4
J: TRBJ1-2

CDR3: CASSQDGRGGTLDEQYF
V: TRBV4-1
J: TRBJ2-7

CDR3: CASRTVYNSPLHF
V: TRBV28
J: TRBJ1-6

CDR3: CASSWSGTGEVYEQYF
V: TRBV12-3/TRBV12-4
J: TRBJ2-7

CDR3: CASSLWPFRTSQGREQYF
V: TRBV11-2
J: TRBJ2-7

CDR3: CASSRTSGTSSEQYF
V: TRBV5-4
J: TRBJ2-7

CDR3: CATSPQGGKTQYF
V: TRBV24-1
J: TRBJ2-5

CDR3: CASSLGTERGQYF
V: TRBV7-9
J: TRBJ2-7

CDR3: CASSQDREPTEAFF
V: TRBV4-3
J: TRBJ1-1

CDR3: CASSLNGWMEQFF
V: TRBV13
J: TRBJ2-1

CDR3: CASSLRQGAKGYTF
V: TRBV5-8
J: TRBJ1-2

CDR3: CSVEVAGPGNTIYF
V: TRBV29-1
J: TRBJ1-3

CDR3: CASSLYLAGETQYF
V: TRBV7-2
J: TRBJ2-5

CDR3: CANSLVEADTQYF
V: TRBV4-1
J: TRBJ2-3

CDR3: CATSDRGGGSETQYF
V: TRBV24-1
J: TRBJ2-5

CDR3: CSARDNRGRNEQFF
V: TRBV20-1
J: TRBJ2-1

CDR3: CASISGLGRDTQYF
V: TRBV10-3
J: TRBJ2-3

CDR3: CASSFMERDRLEQYF
V: TRBV5-4
J: TRBJ2-7

CDR3: CASSARFGTHSGDTEAFF
V: TRBV18
J: TRBJ1-1

CDR3: CASSLDEHF
V: TRBV28
J: TRBJ1-5

CDR3: CSARDIGASGRFSSYEQYF
V: TRBV20-1
J: TRBJ2-7

CDR3: CASVREERRTDTQYF
V: TRBV2
J: TRBJ2-3

CDR3: CASHSGRIEETQYF
V: TRBV5-6
J: TRBJ2-5

CDR3: CASSPYPNTEAFF
V: TRBV7-8
J: TRBJ1-1

CDR3: CASSWGTGASNTGELFF
V: TRBV5-6
J: TRBJ2-2

CDR3: CASSLHLPRDGYTF
V: TRBV6-2/TRBV6-3
J: TRBJ1-2

CDR3: CATGPEWGNIQYF
V: TRBV12-3/TRBV12-4
J: TRBJ2-4

CDR3: CSARDLVTGELFF
V: TRBV29-1
J: TRBJ2-2

CDR3: CASSQTGANEQFF
V: TRBV7-7
J: TRBJ2-1

CDR3: CASSRTNGNYGYTF
V: TRBV5-6
J: TRBJ1-2

CDR3: CASSGGLAGRRNYNEQFF
V: TRBV7-2
J: TRBJ2-1

CDR3: CASTRTSGSSTDTQFF
V: TRBV2
J: TRBJ2-1

CDR3: CASSEWGTSGNTIYF
V: TRBV6-1
J: TRBJ1-3

CDR3: CAISGLSSGAQYGYTF
V: TRBV10-3
J: TRBJ1-2

CDR3: CASSSTGTAPQETQYF
V: TRBV9
J: TRBJ2-5

CDR3: CASSWMTSGRALWTGELFF
V: TRBV5-1
J: TRBJ2-2

CDR3: CASSVQGSGGASTEAFF
V: TRBV2
J: TRBJ1-1

CDR3: CASSPPHQTQYF
V: TRBV18
J: TRBJ2-5

CDR3: CASSGTSKGSGANVLTF
V: TRBV6-1
J: TRBJ2-6

CDR3: CASSETSGRLPYEQYF
V: TRBV2
J: TRBJ2-7

CDR3: CSVGGGESETQYF
V: TRBV29-1
J: TRBJ2-5

CDR3: CSASGIGGNEQYF
V: TRBV20-1
J: TRBJ2-7

CDR3: CASSHTQPRGYEQYF
V: TRBV4-1
J: TRBJ2-7

CDR3: CASRGTGETF
V: TRBV2
J: TRBJ2-6

CDR3: CASSQDRGASPLRTEQYF
V: TRBV4-2
J: TRBJ2-7

CDR3: CASSFGLAGSSYNEQFF
V: TRBV12-3/TRBV12-4
J: TRBJ2-1

CDR3: CASSARDGYSHEQYF
V: TRBV7-9
J: TRBJ2-7

CDR3: CASRAETGRPSGANVLTF
V: TRBV25-1
J: TRBJ2-6